One TCR beta chain is described in this entry. In its sample, this clonotype was seen a few times. The clone's antigen remains unknown. No base quality values were provided; no much bigger clone lies one nucleotide off. These data belong to a study of blood T cells in healthy people across ages (dated by TCRdb to about 2015). With regard to the full study: In model experiments, template switching captured about one uniquely barcoded TCR beta cDNA molecule for every two T cells. The study analyzed two additional independent replicas of 1 million unique cDNA reads from the same blood draw for two donors, one aged 18 to 29 and one aged 80 or older. Age-related changes in TCR beta repertoire diversity were measured in the study by deep sequencing normalized with unique cDNA molecular identifiers. The donors were divided into four age groups: young (average around 15 years), middle-aged (about 39), aged (around 67) and long-lived (roughly 86). To avoid experimental bias, donors of different ages were randomly spread across the sequencing lanes. The paper as a whole reports these results and caveats: Observed TCR beta diversity per million T cells fell roughly linearly with age, and a significant reduction was already apparent by age roughly 40. Bulk unsorted PBMC profiling prevented conclusive comparison of naive and antigen-experienced compartments. The percentage of naive T cells measured by flow cytometry correlated strongly with observed TCR beta diversity. Estimates of total diversity based on one million sequenced T cells were considered lower bounds and underestimates. Compared with the aged group, the long-lived group had more naive CD4+ T cells, fewer expanded clones and increased TCR diversity, suggesting age selection. Because the CMV infection status of the donors was unknown, age-related changes in expanded clonotypes may potentially have been confounded.

Libraries were built with 5' RACE. TCRdb shows the sequencer as Illumina HiSeq 2500. A second about 7 to 11 cycle PCR used a sample-barcoded 5' primer and a J-beta primer mix. Each TCR beta cDNA molecule received a unique molecular identifier from a template-switch 5' adaptor carrying 12 random nucleotides. Each sample yielded at least 2.5 million CDR3-containing paired-end reads. First-strand cDNA synthesis was performed from all RNA using the Mint cDNA synthesis kit, with priming by a TRBC-specific oligonucleotide. All cDNA was treated with uracil-DNA glycosylase and then went through a first 18-cycle PCR with the universal primers M1SS and BC2_uni_R. Per the source publication's procedure: Each sample was normalized by randomly selecting 1 million high-quality reads, each carrying a distinct molecular identifier. Instead of being binned into consensus sequences, reads that shared molecular identifiers were thrown out. CDR3 identification, clonotype clustering and error correction used MiTCR with a Q25 quality threshold and the strictest error-elimination algorithm. A nonparametric unseen species model with Euler transformation was used to estimate lower-bound total TCR beta diversity. Through fastp at Q25 and MiXCR, TCRdb rebuilt clones from the public reads, retaining in-frame beta chains. Entries are consolidated by CDR3 protein sequence, retaining the most common genes and DNA. The V and J calls and clone size are TCRdb's, not the authors'. This sample lists over 950,000 distinct CDR3 sequences; approximately 50% were detected once. Jointly, the top ten make up about a fifth of the sample.

The 39 donors, aged about 6 to 95 years, were systemically healthy Caucasian individuals from Russia. About 10 milliliters of peripheral blood were drawn from each donor into EDTA-treated Vacutainer tubes. PBMCs were isolated by Ficoll-Paque density-gradient centrifugation, with at least 6 million obtained per sample. Trizol reagent was used to extract total RNA from the PBMCs, yielding at least 6 micrograms per sample. The percentages of naive CD45RAhigh/CD27high T cells were determined by flow cytometry on a PBMC aliquot from every donor. From V the trimming removes 8 bases and from J it removes 2 bases, while the gene matches leave 11 bases of the junction unaccounted for. The CDR3, cysteine through phenylalanine, is 15 amino acids long. The DNA shown is the 45-base CDR3, in frame from base 1. As encoded in the germline V gene, CDR1 is MDHEN while CDR2 is SYDVKM.

The TCR was taken from a woman aged 60-70 years in good health. This sequence uses TRBV28 and TRBJ1-2, and TRBD1 matches 7 of the central bases. The specimen was blood. The nucleotide sequence is TGTGCCAGCCAACAGGGGCCCCCTAGGAACTATGGCTACACCTTC. This yields the protein CASQQGPPRNYGYTF.